A selection of T cell receptor beta chains follows, all from one sample in a study of pediatric ulcerative colitis. Sequencing used immunoSEQ multiplex PCR; TCRdb keeps in-frame clones, though not all of them. The sample includes 44,000 or so clones, around 78% seen only once; the top ten take about 4%. Input material: gut tissue. The receptor source for this set is a girl aged 10 to 17 with moderate ulcerative colitis. Each CDR3 is given with its conserved first and last residue. The D gene is left open where the match is weak. Rows give clone size only sometimes, using once, few, many, or a class for an expanded clone.

- | TRBJ2-3 | once | TRBV7-6 | CASSFWGGARDTQYF | TGTGCCAGCAGCTTTTGGGGGGGGGCCCGTGATACGCAGTATTTT
TRBD1 | TRBJ2-7 | - | TRBV6-5 | CASSSGQAPYEQYF | TGTGCCAGCAGCTCCGGACAGGCTCCCTACGAGCAGTACTTC
- | TRBJ1-2 | few | TRBV20-1 | CSLPSNYGYTF | TGCAGTCTCCCCTCTAACTATGGCTACACCTTC
- | TRBJ1-3 | - | TRBV11-2 | CASSPGGNTIYF | TGTGCCAGCAGTCCCGGGGGAAACACCATATATTTT
TRBD2 | TRBJ2-1 | - | TRBV4-2 | CASSPSTSGGASYNEQFF | TGTGCCAGCAGCCCCTCGACTAGCGGGGGGGCCTCCTACAATGAGCAGTTCTTC
TRBD1 | TRBJ2-3 | - | TRBV10-3 | CAIGTASTDTQYF | TGTGCCATTGGGACAGCAAGCACAGATACGCAGTATTTT
TRBD1 | TRBJ2-1 | - | TRBV2 | CASRRDSSSYNEQFF | TGTGCCAGCAGGAGGGACAGCAGCTCCTACAATGAGCAGTTCTTC
TRBD1 | TRBJ2-7 | - | TRBV6-5 | CASSRQGLGYEQYF | TGTGCCAGCAGTCGACAGGGCTTAGGCTACGAGCAGTACTTC
TRBD2 | TRBJ2-1 | - | TRBV30 | CAWGSGRALNEQFF | TGTGCCTGGGGAAGCGGGAGGGCCCTAAATGAGCAGTTCTTC
- | TRBJ2-3 | - | TRBV19 | CASSLAYQSTDTQYF | TGTGCCAGTAGCCTCGCTTACCAGAGCACAGATACGCAGTATTTT
TRBD1 | TRBJ1-2 | - | TRBV7-2 | CASSFRPGGTGIAGYTF | TGTGCCAGCAGCTTCCGCCCTGGCGGGACAGGGATTGCTGGCTACACCTTC